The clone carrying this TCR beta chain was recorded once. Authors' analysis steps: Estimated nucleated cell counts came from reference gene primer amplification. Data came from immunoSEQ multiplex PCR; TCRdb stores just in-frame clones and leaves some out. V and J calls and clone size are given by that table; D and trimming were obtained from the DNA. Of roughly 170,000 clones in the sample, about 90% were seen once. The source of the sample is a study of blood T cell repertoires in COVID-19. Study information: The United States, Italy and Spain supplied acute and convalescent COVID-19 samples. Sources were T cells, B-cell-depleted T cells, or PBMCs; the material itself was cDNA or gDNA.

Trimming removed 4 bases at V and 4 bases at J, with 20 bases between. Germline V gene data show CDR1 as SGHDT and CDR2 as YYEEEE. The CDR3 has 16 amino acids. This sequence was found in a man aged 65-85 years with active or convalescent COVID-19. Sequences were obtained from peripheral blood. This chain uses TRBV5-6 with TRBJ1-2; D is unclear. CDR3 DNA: TGTGCCAGCAGCGCAACCGTCGGCCCCCGGGGCTATGGCTACACCTTC. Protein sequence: CASSATVGPRGYGYTF.